A selection of T cell receptor beta chains follows, all from one sample in a study of tumor and adjacent non-tumor tissue in lung cancer. TCRdb reprocessed the multiplex PCR reads with MiXCR, giving one entry per CDR3 protein. The sample lists more than 120,000 distinct CDR3 sequences; 66% were seen once. Material for sequencing was lung tumor tissue. The receptors were gathered from a man aged 60 to 75 with small cell lung cancer. Each CDR3 is given with its conserved first and last residue. D genes are given only for firm matches. The size of a clone is reported for some rows only, either as once, few or many, or as a class for expanded clones.

D	J	length	size	V	CDR3	DNA
.	TRBJ2-2	10	few	TRBV20-1	CSAMTGELFF	TGCAGTGCCATGACCGGGGAGCTGTTTTTT
.	TRBJ2-1	15	.	TRBV5-6	CASSPQGISYNEQFF	TGTGCCAGCAGCCCTCAGGGCATATCCTACAATGAGCAGTTCTTC
.	TRBJ2-2	13	.	TRBV11-2	CASSLGVAGDLFF	TGTGCCAGCAGCTTAGGGGTGGCCGGGGACCTATTTTTT
TRBD1	TRBJ1-1	13	.	TRBV28	CVSRPDRVTEAFF	TGTGTAAGCAGGCCAGACAGGGTGACTGAAGCTTTCTTT
.	TRBJ2-5	12	.	TRBV11-2	CTSSLTGETQYF	TGTACTAGCAGCCTTACAGGGGAGACCCAGTACTTC
TRBD2	TRBJ2-2	15	once	TRBV12-3/TRBV12-4	CAISLAGAPTRELFF	TGTGCCATCAGTTTGGCGGGAGCGCCCACCAGGGAGCTGTTTTTT
.	TRBJ2-1	15	.	TRBV11-2	CASTYDPVYYNEQFF	TGTGCCAGCACCTATGATCCGGTTTACTATAATGAGCAGTTCTTC
.	TRBJ2-1	16	.	TRBV29-1	CNVGPGRITDRREQFF	TGCAACGTTGGCCCAGGTAGGATCACAGACAGGAGGGAGCAGTTCTTC
.	TRBJ2-5	12	.	TRBV11-2	CASGVIGTQEYF	TGTGCCAGCGGCGTAATCGGGACACAAGAATACTTC
TRBD1	TRBJ2-5	13	once	TRBV20-1	CSARDRIQETQYF	TGCAGTGCTAGGGACAGGATCCAAGAGACCCAGTACTTC
TRBD1	TRBJ2-7	15	few	TRBV6-6	CASRPRQGVVYEQYF	TGTGCCAGCAGACCCCGACAGGGTGTCGTTTACGAGCAGTACTTC
.	TRBJ2-3	15	.	TRBV5-5	CASNWGISGTDTQYF	TGTGCCAGCAACTGGGGCATATCAGGCACAGATACGCAGTATTTT
.	TRBJ2-1	13	.	TRBV11-2	CASSRESHNEQFF	TGTGCCAGCAGCCGGGAGAGCCACAATGAGCAGTTCTTC